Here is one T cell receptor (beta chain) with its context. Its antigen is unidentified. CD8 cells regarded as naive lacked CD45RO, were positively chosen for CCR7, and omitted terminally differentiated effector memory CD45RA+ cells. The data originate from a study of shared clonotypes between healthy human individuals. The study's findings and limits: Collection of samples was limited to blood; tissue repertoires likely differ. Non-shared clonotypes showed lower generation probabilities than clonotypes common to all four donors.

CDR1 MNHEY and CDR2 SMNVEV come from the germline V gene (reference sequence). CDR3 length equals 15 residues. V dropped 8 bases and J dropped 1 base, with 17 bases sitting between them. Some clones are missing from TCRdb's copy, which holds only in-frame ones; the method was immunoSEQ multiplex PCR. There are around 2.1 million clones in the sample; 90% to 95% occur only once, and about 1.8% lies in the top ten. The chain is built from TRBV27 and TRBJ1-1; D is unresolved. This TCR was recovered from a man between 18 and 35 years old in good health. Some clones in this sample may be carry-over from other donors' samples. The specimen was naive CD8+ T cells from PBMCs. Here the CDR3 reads CASRTLGRRNTEAFF. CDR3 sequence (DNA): TGTGCCAGCCGTACCCTGGGCAGGAGGAACACTGAAGCTTTCTTT.